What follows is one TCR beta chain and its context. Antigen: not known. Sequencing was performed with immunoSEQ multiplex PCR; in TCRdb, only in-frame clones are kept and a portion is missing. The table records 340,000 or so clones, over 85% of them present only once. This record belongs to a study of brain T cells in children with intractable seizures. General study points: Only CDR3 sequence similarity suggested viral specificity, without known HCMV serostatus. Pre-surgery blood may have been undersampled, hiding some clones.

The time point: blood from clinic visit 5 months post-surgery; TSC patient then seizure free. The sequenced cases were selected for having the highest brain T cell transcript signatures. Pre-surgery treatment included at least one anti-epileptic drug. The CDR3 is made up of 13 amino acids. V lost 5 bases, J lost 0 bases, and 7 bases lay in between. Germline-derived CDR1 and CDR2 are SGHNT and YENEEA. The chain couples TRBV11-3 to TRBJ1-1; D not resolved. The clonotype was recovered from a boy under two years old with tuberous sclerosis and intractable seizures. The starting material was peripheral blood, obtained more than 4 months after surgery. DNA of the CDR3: TGTGCCAGCAGCCCCGTTCTGAACACTGAAGCTTTCTTT. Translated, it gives CASSPVLNTEAFF.